The sequence of this TCR beta chain was determined in a study of blood T cell repertoires in COVID-19 (TCRdb year 2020). Some background on the complete study: Samples from collaborators originated in the United States, Italy and Spain and spanned both the acute and convalescent phases of COVID-19. The material from the prospective study consisted of cDNA or gDNA derived from T cells, B-cell-depleted T cells, or PBMCs. The dataset comprised deeply sampled blood TCRbeta repertoires from subjects exposed to, actively infected with, or recovered from COVID-19. The repertoires were released in a freely available public database meant as a resource for research on the immune response to SARS-CoV-2. Samples came from the ongoing ImmuneRACE study (first 160 participants) plus 1,254 subjects from 6 global collaborators. The sample metadata nearly always contained a de-identified subject ID, COVID-19 status, age in years and sex. HLA class I and class II types, where available, came from metadata supplied by the sample provider rather than from assay-based typing.

In Seattle, one collaborating source enrolled patients while the infection was active and tracked those patients longitudinally over the course of disease. The collaborating institutions used their own protocols to collect whole blood in K2EDTA tubes. For TCRbeta analysis, collaborators shipped samples as frozen whole blood, isolated PBMCs, or DNA extracted from either of those sample types. The immunoSEQ Assay, a bias-controlled multiplex PCR, was used to amplify TCRbeta CDR3 regions from genomic DNA. Under the source paper's analysis protocol: The number of nucleated cells in each sample was estimated from the amplification of reference gene primers within the assay. To quantify the absolute abundance of each unique TCRbeta CDR3 rearrangement, sequence reads were collapsed and filtered. For each sample, productive Simpson clonality was calculated by taking the square root of Simpson's diversity index across productive rearrangements. TCRdb obtained this table from immuneACCESS and retained in-frame rearrangements with V and J assigned. These tables miss some clones; where compared with another copy, unresolved V genes account for less than half of the shortfall, and the remainder is unexplained. V and J calls and clone size come straight from that table; D and trimming were deduced from the DNA. The sample table contains around 260,000 clones; only one count was recorded for 88% of them. Roughly a tenth of the sample comes from the top ten.

The germline V gene (reference sequence) provides CDR1 LNHDA and CDR2 SQIVND. Clipping removes 5 bases from V and 1 base from J, with 0 as the unmatched junction base count. Inclusive of the bounding cysteine and phenylalanine, the CDR3 is 13 residues long. Of all the DNA, just the CDR3 is kept, 39 bases in frame from base 1. Overall study outcomes, separate from this receptor: The quantity of clinical and demographic metadata differed by source and by participant and was supplied without curation.

Points on this clone: Which antigen it targets is not known. No much larger clone exists at a distance of one base, and base qualities are not known.

The source is a woman between 70 and 85 years old with COVID-19, enrolled during active disease. The specimen was peripheral blood. In this chain, TRBV19 is recombined with TRBJ1-1; the junction holds 8 bases that match TRBD1. The nucleotide sequence reads TGTGCCAGTAGTGACAGGGGGAACACTGAAGCTTTCTTT. The translation is CASSDRGNTEAFF.